What follows is one TCR beta chain and its context. What it binds is unknown. Clones were read by immunoSEQ multiplex PCR, and TCRdb kept only the in-frame ones, dropping some. The repertoire holds several thousand clones, with 80% to 90% as singletons. J gave up 6 bases and V 2 bases, and 18 bases lay outside the gene matches. Germline CDR1 is SGHTA and CDR2 is FQGTGA. CDR3 length equals 19 residues. The data were obtained in a study of T cell clonotyping in hematopoietic cell transplantation. Whole-study results and caveats: After transplant, recipient diversity fell while pathologically expanded clonotypes grew through day 180.

The chain recombines TRBV7-3 with TRBJ2-7; 11 bases align to TRBD2. This clonotype originated in a female patient aged 50 to 60 who had an allogeneic stem cell transplant from an unrelated donor, so the T cells may come from the graft donor. Some clones in this sample may be carry-over from other donors' samples. Sequences were derived from peripheral blood mononuclear cells, sampled 180 days after allogeneic stem cell transplant. This CDR3 is CASSLYVGGLADSPSEQYF. DNA for the CDR3: TGTGCCAGCAGCTTATACGTAGGGGGACTAGCGGACTCGCCTTCCGAGCAGTACTTC.